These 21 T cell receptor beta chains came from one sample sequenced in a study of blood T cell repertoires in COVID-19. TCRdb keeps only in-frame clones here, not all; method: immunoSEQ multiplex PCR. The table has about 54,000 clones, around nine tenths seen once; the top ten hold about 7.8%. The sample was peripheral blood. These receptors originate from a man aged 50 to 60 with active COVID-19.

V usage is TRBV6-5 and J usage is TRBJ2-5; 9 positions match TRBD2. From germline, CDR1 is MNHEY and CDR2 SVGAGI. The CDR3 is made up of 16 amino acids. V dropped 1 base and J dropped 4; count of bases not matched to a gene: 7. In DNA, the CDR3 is TGTGCCAGCAGTTACTGGGGCGGGAGGGCCACAGAGACCCAGTACTTC. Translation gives CASSYWGGRATETQYF.

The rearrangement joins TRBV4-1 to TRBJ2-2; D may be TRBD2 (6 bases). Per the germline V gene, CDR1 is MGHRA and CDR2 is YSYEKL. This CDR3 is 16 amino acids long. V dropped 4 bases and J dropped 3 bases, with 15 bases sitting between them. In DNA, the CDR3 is TGCGCCAGCAGCCTAGTTAGCGGTCGGTACACCGGGGAGCTGTTTTTT. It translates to CASSLVSGRYTGELFF.

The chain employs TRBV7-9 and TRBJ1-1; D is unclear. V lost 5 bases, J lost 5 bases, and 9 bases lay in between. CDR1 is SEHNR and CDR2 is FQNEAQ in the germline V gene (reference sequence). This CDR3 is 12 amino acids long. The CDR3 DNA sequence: TGTGCCAGCAGCCCCCAAGCTACTGAAGCTTTCTTT. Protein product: CASSPQATEAFF.

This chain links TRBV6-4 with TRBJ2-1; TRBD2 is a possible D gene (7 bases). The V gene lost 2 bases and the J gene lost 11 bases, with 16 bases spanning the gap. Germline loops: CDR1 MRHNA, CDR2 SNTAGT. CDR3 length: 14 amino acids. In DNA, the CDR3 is TGTGCCAGCAGTGACGGGGGAGGGGGGCTGAAGCAGTTCTTC. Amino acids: CASSDGGGGLKQFF.

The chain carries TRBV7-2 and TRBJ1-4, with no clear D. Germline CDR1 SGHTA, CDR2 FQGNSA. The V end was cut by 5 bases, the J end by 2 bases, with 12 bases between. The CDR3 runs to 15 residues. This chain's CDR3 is CASSRGVGTNEKLFF. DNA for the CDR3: TGTGCCAGCAGCCGCGGGGTCGGTACTAATGAAAAACTGTTTTTT.

CDR3 nucleotide sequence: TGTGCCAGCAACCCCGGACAGAGCTCCTACAATGAGCAGTTCTTC. It encodes CASNPGQSSYNEQFF. This rearrangement joins TRBV6-6 to TRBJ2-1; maybe TRBD1 (6 bases). This CDR3 has 15 amino acids. The germline gives CDR1 MNHNY, CDR2 SVGAGI (reference sequence). Between the trimmed V and J ends, which lost 7 bases and 0 bases, there was a span of 13 bases.

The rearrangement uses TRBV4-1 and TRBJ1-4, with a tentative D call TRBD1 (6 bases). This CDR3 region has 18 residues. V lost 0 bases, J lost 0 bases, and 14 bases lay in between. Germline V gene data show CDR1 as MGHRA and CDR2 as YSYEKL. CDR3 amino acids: CASSQDERTAATNEKLFF. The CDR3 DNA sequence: TGCGCCAGCAGCCAAGATGAGAGGACAGCTGCAACTAATGAAAAACTGTTTTTT.

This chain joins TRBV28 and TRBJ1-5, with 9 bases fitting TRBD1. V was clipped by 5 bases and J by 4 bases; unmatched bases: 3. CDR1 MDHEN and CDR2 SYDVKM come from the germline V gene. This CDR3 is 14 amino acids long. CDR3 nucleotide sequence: TGTGCCAGCAGTAGACAGGGGGGGAATCAGCCCCAGCATTTT. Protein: CASSRQGGNQPQHF.

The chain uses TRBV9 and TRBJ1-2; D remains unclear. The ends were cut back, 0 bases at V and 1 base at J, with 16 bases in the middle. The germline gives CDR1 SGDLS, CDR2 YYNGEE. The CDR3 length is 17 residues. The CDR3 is CASSVDKRGGLNYGYTF. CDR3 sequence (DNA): TGTGCCAGCAGCGTAGACAAGCGGGGAGGGCTTAACTATGGCTACACCTTC.

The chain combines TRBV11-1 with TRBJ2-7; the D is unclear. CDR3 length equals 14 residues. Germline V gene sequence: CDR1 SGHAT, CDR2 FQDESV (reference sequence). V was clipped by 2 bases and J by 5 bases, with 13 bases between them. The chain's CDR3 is CASSLSQAWNEQYF. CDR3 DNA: TGTGCCAGCAGCTTATCTCAGGCGTGGAACGAGCAGTACTTC.

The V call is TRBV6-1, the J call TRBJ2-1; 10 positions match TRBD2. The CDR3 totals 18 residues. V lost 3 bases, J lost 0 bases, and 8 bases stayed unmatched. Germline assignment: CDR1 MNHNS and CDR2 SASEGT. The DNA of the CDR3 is TGTGCCAGCAGTGAGGTAGCGGGAGGCCTGAGCTCCTACAATGAGCAGTTCTTC. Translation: CASSEVAGGLSSYNEQFF.

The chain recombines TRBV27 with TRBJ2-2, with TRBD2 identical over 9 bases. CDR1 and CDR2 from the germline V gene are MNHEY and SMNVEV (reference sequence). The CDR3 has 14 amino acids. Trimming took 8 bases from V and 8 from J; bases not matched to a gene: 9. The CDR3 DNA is TGTGCCAGCCAGGGACTAGCCTCGTCAGGGGAGCTGTTTTTT. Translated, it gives CASQGLASSGELFF.

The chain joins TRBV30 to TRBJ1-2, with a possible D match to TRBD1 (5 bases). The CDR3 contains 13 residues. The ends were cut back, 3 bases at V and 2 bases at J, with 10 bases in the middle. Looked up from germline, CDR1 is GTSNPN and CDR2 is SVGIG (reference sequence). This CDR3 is CAWSGGGNYGYTF. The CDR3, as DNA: TGTGCCTGGAGCGGGGGGGGAAACTATGGCTACACCTTC. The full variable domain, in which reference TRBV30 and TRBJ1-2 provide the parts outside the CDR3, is SQTIHQWPATLVQPVGSPLSLECTVEGTSNPNLYWYRQAAGRGLQLLFYSVGIGQISSEVPQNLSASRPQDRQFILSSKKLLLSDSGFYLCAWSGGGNYGYTFGSGTRLTVV.

CDR3 coding DNA: TGTGCCAGCCCGATCAGGGCGTCCAAAAACATTCAGTACTTC. It yields the protein CASPIRASKNIQYF. This chain uses TRBV6-5 with TRBJ2-4, with a possible D match to TRBD1 (5 bases). The CDR3 loop spans 14 amino acids. CDR1 is MNHEY and CDR2 is SVGAGI in the germline V gene. The germline V and J ends were trimmed by 8 bases and 2 bases, with 13 bases remaining between them.

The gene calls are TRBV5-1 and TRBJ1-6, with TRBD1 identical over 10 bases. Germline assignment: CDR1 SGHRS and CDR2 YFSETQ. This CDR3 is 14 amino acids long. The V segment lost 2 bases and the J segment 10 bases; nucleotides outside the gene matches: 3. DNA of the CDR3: TGCGCCAGCAGCTTCGGGACAGGGGCCTCACCCCTCCACTTT. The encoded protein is CASSFGTGASPLHF.

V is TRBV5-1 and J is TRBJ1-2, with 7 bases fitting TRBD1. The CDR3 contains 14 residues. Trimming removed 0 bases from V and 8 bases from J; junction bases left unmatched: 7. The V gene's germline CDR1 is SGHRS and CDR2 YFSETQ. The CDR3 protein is CASSLAQGVSGYTF. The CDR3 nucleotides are TGCGCCAGCAGCTTGGCCCAGGGGGTAAGCGGCTACACCTTC.

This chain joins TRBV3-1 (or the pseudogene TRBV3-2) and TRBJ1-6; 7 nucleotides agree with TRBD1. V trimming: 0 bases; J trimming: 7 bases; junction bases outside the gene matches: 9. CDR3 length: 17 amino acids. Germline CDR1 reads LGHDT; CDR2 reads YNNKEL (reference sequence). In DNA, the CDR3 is TGTGCCAGCAGCCAAGATCCCTACAGGGGTGGGAATTCACCCCTCCACTTT. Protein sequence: CASSQDPYRGGNSPLHF.

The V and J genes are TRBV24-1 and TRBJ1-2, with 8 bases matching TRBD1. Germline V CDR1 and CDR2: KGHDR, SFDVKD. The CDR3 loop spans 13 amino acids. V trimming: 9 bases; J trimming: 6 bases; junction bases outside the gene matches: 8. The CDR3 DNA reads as TGTGCCACCCGGGACAGGACTGAGAATGGCTACACCTTC. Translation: CATRDRTENGYTF.

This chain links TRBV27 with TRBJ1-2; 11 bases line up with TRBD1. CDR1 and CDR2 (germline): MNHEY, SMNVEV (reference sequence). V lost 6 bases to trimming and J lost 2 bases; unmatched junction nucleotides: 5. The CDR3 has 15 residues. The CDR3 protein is CASRRTGGDNYGYTF. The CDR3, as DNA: TGTGCCAGCAGGAGGACAGGGGGCGACAACTATGGCTACACCTTC.

CDR3 amino acids: CASSYSPGQVANTIYF. The CDR3 DNA sequence: TGTGCCAGCAGTTACTCCCCGGGACAGGTAGCAAACACCATATATTTT. The chain joins TRBV6-6 to TRBJ1-3; 8 bases are shared with TRBD1. Per the germline V gene, CDR1 is MNHNY and CDR2 is SVGAGI (reference sequence). This CDR3 spans 16 amino acids. V gave up 0 bases and J gave up 6 bases; unmatched junction bases: 7.

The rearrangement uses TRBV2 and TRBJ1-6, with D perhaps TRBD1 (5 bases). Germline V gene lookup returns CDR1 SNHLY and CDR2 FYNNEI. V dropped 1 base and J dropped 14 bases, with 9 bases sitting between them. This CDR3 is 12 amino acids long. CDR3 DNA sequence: TGTGCCAGCAGTGAAGGGGGCGGGACCCTCCACTTT. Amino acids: CASSEGGGTLHF.